The 13 T cell receptor beta chains below were found in one sample sequenced in a study of OX40 agonist ivuxolimab in advanced cancers. Sequenced by immunoSEQ multiplex PCR; TCRdb stores in-frame clones only, minus some. The data contain approximately 60,000 clones, less than 90% of them seen just once; the ten biggest clones take up less than 0.85%. This specimen was CD4+ or CD8+ T cells sorted from blood, taken in a trial of the OX40 agonist ivuxolimab. The source of these receptors is an adult with an advanced solid tumor such as melanoma, head and neck, liver or kidney cancer.

This chain uses TRBV19 with TRBJ1-4, with 9 bases aligning to TRBD1. This CDR3 is 14 amino acids long. Germline assignment: CDR1 LNHDA and CDR2 SQIVND (reference sequence). V lost 8 bases to trimming and J lost 4 bases; unmatched junction nucleotides: 5. The CDR3 DNA reads as TGTGCCAGTGCACGGACAGGGGATAATGAAAAACTGTTTTTT. Protein: CASARTGDNEKLFF.

This rearrangement joins TRBV7-9 to TRBJ1-5; 7 bases agree with TRBD1. The CDR3 loop spans 14 amino acids. The germline CDR1 and CDR2 sequences are SEHNR and FQNEAQ (reference sequence). J was trimmed by 3 bases and V by 5 bases; bases with no gene match: 4. CDR3 coding DNA: TGTGCCAGCAGCGTCGGGACAGACAATCAGCCCCAGCATTTT. Translated: CASSVGTDNQPQHF.

The chain carries TRBV15 and TRBJ1-2; TRBD1 agrees at 10 bases. There are 16 residues in the CDR3. V lost 1 base to trimming and J lost 6 bases; unmatched junction nucleotides: 8. CDR1 LNHNV and CDR2 YYDKDF come from the germline V gene (reference sequence). The CDR3 loop reads CATSRVRGQGRHGYTF. CDR3 nucleotides: TGTGCCACCAGCAGAGTTAGGGGACAGGGGCGCCATGGCTACACCTTC.

In DNA form, the CDR3 reads TGTGCCAGCAGCCCCGAGGCTACCGTCAGATGGAGCACAGATACGCAGTATTTT. Its protein product is CASSPEATVRWSTDTQYF. This chain links TRBV5-6 with TRBJ2-3; D gene ambiguous. The V end lost 4 bases, the J end lost 0 bases, and 21 bases lay between the germline ends. The CDR3 consists of 18 residues. Germline lookup yields CDR1 SGHDT and CDR2 YYEEEE.

J is TRBJ2-5 and V is TRBV13; no reliable D call. The CDR3 is 11 residues long. The V and J ends lost 5 bases and 1 base respectively, with 2 bases between them. CDR1 is PRHDT and CDR2 is FYEKMQ in the germline V gene (reference sequence). The CDR3 here is CASSLQETQYF. For the CDR3, the DNA is TGTGCCAGCAGCCTCCAAGAGACCCAGTACTTC.

V is TRBV5-1 and J is TRBJ1-6, with TRBD1 matching 11 bases. With V trimmed by 2 bases and J by 10 bases, 8 bases remained unmatched. Germline lookup yields CDR1 SGHRS and CDR2 YFSETQ. CDR3 length: 16 amino acids. The DNA of the CDR3 is TGCGCCAGCAGCTTCAGACCGGGACAGGGGGACTCACCCCTCCACTTT. It specifies CASSFRPGQGDSPLHF.

The chain joins TRBV6-1 to TRBJ2-3, with 9 bases matching TRBD1. The ends lost 4 bases at V and 4 bases at J; junction bases unmatched: 9. The CDR3 is 16 residues long. Germline CDR1 is MNHNS and CDR2 is SASEGT. This chain's CDR3 is CASSAGQGGGADTQYF. Written as DNA, the CDR3 is TGTGCCAGCAGTGCGGGACAGGGAGGTGGTGCAGATACGCAGTATTTT.

CDR3 loop: CASSIDRASPDTQYF. Here the CDR3 DNA reads TGTGCCAGTAGTATAGATCGGGCTAGCCCAGATACGCAGTATTTT. The chain links TRBV19 to TRBJ2-3; D might be TRBD2 (5 bases). Germline V lookup: CDR1 LNHDA, CDR2 SQIVND (reference sequence). The V gene lost 0 bases and the J gene lost 4 bases, with 11 bases spanning the gap. The CDR3 spans 15 residues.

CDR3 sequence (DNA): TGTGCCAGCACCACGGGAGATACGCAGTATTTT. It encodes CASTTGDTQYF. The rearrangement joins TRBV25-1 to TRBJ2-3; D ambiguous. The CDR3 spans 11 residues. The V end was cut by 7 bases, the J end by 5 bases, with 7 bases between. The germline CDR1 and CDR2 sequences are MGHDK and SYGVNS.

The chain recombines TRBV2 with TRBJ2-7, with D unresolved. Trimming took off 5 bases at V and 0 bases at J, with 8 bases between the two ends. Germline CDR1 reads SNHLY; CDR2 reads FYNNEI. The length of the CDR3 is 13 residues. DNA of the CDR3: TGTGCCAGCAGTTTCAGGCTCTCCTACGAGCAGTACTTC. Translation: CASSFRLSYEQYF.

The chain employs TRBV5-8 and TRBJ1-1; D unresolved. CDR3 length equals 13 residues. CDR1 SGHTS and CDR2 YDEGEE come from the germline V gene. Trimming stripped 4 bases from V and 5 bases from J, with 12 bases between. The CDR3 DNA reads TGTGCCAGCAGCATCTATGGTTCGACTGAAGCTTTCTTT. It specifies CASSIYGSTEAFF.

The rearrangement uses TRBV5-8 and TRBJ1-3; D is ambiguous. There are 15 residues in the CDR3. Germline V gives CDR1 SGHTS, CDR2 YDEGEE. Trimming shortened V by 3 bases and J by 0 bases, and 10 bases separated the two germline ends. As DNA, the CDR3 is TGTGCCAGCAGCTGGGCCTCCTTCTCTGGAAACACCATATATTTT. Protein sequence: CASSWASFSGNTIYF.

The chain links TRBV5-6 to TRBJ1-1, with D possibly matching TRBD1 (5 bases). Germline V CDR1 and CDR2: SGHDT, YYEEEE. The CDR3 covers 15 residues. Deletions cut 2 bases from V and 0 bases from J, with 11 bases between. The CDR3 here is CASSFTGVMNTEAFF. The CDR3 nucleotides are TGTGCCAGCAGCTTCACAGGAGTCATGAACACTGAAGCTTTCTTT.